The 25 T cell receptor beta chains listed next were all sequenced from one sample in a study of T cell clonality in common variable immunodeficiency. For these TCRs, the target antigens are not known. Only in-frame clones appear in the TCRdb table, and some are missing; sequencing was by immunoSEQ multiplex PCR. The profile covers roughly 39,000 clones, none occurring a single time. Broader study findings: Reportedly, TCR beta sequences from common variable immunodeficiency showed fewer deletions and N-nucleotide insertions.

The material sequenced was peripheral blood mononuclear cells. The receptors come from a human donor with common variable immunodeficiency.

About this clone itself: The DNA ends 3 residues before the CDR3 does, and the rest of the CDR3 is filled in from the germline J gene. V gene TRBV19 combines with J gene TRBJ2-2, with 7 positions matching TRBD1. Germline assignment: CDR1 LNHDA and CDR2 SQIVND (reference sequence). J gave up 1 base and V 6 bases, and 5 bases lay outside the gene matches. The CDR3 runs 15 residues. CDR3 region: CASSHTGVNTGELFF. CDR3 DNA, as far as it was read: TGTGCCAGTAGCCATACAGGGGTGAACACCGGGGAG.

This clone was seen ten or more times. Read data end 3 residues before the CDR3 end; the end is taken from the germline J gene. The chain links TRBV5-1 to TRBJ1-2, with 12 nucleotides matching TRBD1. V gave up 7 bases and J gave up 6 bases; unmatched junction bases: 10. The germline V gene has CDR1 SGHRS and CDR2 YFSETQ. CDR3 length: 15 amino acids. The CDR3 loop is CASAGQGAQRDGYTF. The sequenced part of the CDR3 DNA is TGCGCCAGCGCGGGACAGGGGGCCCAGAGGGATGGC.

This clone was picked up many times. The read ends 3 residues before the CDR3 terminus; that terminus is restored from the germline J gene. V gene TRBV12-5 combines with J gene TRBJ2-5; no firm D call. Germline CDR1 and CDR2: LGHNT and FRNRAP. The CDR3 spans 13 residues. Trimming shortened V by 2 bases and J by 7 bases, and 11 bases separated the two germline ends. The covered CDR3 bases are TGTGCTAGTGGTTTGAAGGGTTTGGTGACC. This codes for CASGLKGLVT. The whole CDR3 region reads CASGLKGLVTQYF.

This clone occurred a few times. CDR3 in amino acids: CASSRGIAGYTGELFF. The sequenced part of the CDR3 DNA is TGTGCCAGCAGTAGGGGGATAGCGGGGTACACCGGGGAG. The chain employs TRBV2 and TRBJ2-2, with TRBD2 matching 8 bases. With the read ending 3 residues before the CDR3 end, the germline J gene is used to fill in that end. The germline CDR1 and CDR2 sequences are SNHLY and FYNNEI. This CDR3 region has 16 residues. V dropped 5 bases and J dropped 3; count of bases not matched to a gene: 8.

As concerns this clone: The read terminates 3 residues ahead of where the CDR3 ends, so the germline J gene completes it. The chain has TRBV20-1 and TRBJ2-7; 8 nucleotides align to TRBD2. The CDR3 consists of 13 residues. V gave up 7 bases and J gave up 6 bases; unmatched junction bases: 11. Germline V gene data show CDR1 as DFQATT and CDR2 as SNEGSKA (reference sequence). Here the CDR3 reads CSVWGLAGPEQYF. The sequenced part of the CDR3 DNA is TGCAGTGTTTGGGGGCTAGCGGGTCCCGAG.

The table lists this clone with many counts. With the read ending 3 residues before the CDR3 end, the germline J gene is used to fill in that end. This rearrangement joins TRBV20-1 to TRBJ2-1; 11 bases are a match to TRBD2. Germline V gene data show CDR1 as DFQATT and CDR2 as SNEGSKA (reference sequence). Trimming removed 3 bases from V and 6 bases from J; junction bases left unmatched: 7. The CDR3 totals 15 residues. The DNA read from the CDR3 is TGCAGTGCTAGTGCCTCTAGCGGGGGGAGCAATGAG. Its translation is CSASASSGGSNE. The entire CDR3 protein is CSASASSGGSNEQFF.

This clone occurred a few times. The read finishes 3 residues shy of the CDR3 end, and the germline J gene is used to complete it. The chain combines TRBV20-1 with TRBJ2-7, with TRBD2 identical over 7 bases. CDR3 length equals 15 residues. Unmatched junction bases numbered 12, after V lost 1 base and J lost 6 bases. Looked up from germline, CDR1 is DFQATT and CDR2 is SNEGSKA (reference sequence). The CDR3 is CSARALGLGSVEQYF. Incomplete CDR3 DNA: TGCAGTGCTAGAGCCCTCGGACTAGGATCGGTCGAG.

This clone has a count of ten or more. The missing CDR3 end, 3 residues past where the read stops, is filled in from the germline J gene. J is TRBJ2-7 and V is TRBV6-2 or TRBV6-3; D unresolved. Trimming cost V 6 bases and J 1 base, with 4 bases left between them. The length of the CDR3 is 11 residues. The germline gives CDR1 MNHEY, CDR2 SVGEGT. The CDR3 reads CASSPSYEQYF. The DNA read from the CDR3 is TGTGCCAGCAGCCCTTCCTACGAG.

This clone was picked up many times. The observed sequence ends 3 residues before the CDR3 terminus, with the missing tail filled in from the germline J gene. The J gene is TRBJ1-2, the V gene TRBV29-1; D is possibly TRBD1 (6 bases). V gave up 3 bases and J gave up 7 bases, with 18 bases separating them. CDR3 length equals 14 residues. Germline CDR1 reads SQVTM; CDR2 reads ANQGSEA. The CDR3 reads CSVDLGAIPSGYTF. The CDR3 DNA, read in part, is TGCAGCGTTGATTTGGGGGCGATTCCCTCTGGC.

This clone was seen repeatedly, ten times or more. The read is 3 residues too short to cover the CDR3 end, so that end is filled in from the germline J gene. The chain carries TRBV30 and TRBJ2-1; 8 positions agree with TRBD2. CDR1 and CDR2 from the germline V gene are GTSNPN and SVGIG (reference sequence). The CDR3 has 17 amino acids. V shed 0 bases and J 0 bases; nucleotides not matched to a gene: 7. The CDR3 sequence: CAWSVTSGGTSYNEQFF. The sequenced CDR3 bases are TGTGCCTGGAGTGTAACCTCGGGGGGGACCTCCTACAATGAG.

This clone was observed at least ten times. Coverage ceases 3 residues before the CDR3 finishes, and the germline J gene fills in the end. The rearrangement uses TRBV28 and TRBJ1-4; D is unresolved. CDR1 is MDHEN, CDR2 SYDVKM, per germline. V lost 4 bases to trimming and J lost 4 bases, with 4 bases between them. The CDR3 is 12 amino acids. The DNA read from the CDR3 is TGTGCCAGCAGTTCCAATAATGAAAAA. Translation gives CASSSNNEK. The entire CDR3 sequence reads CASSSNNEKLFF.

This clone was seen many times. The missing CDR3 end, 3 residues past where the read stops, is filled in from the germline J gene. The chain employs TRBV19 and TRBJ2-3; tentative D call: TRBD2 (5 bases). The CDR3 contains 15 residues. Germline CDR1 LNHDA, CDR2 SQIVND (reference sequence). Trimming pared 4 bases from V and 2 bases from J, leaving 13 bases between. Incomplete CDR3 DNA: TGTGCCAGTAGTACGGCGGGTGGGGACACAGATACG. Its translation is CASSTAGGDTDT. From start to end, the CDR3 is CASSTAGGDTDTQYF.

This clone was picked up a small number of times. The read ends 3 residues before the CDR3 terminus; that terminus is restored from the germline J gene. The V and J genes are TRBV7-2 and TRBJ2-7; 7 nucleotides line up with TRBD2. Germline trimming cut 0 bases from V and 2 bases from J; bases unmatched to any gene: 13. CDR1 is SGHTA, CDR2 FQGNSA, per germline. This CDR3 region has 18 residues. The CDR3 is CASSLAGGGRIFTYEQYF. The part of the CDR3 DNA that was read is TGTGCCAGCAGCTTAGCGGGGGGGGGACGGATCTTTACCTACGAG.

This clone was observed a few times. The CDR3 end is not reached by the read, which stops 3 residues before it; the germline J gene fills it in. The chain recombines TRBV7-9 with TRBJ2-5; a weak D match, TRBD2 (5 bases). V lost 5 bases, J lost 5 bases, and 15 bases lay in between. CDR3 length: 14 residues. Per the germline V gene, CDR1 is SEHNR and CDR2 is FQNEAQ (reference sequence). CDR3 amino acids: CASSAAASGETQYF. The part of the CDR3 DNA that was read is TGTGCCAGCAGCGCAGCGGCCTCCGGGGAGACC.

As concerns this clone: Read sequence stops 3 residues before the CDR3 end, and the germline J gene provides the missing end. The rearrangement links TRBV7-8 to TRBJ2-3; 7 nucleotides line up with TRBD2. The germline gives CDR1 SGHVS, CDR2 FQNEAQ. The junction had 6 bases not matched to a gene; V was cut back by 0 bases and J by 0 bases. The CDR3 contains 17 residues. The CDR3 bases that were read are TGTGCCAGCAGCTTAGCGGGTGGACTAGAAAGCACAGATACG. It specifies CASSLAGGLESTDT. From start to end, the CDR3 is CASSLAGGLESTDTQYF.

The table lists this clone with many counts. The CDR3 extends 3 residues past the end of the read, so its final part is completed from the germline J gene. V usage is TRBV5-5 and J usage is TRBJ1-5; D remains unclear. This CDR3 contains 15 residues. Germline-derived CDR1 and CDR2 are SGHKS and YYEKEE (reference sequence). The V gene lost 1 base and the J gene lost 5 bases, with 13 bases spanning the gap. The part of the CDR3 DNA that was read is TGTGCCAGCAGCTTGAGGCAGGTTGGCGATCAGCCC. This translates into CASSLRQVGDQP. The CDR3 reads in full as CASSLRQVGDQPQHF. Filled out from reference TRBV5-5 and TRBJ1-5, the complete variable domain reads DAGVTQSPTHLIKTRGQQVTLRCSPISGHKSVSWYQQVLGQGPQFIFQYYEKEERGRGNFPDRFSARQFPNYSSELNVNALLLGDSALYLCASSLRQVGDQPQHFGDGTRLSIL.

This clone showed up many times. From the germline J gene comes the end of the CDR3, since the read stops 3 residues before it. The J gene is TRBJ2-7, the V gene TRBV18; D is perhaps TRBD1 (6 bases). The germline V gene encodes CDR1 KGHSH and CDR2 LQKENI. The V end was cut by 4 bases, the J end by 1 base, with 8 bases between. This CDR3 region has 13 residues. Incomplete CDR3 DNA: TGTGCCAGCTCACTGGGACAATCCTACGAG. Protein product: CASSLGQSYE. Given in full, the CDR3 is CASSLGQSYEQYF.

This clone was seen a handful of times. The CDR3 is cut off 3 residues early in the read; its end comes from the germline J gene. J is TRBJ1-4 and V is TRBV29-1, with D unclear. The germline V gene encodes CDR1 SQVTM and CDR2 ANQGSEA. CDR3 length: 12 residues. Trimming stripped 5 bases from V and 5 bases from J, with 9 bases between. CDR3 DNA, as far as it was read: TGCAGCGTTCAGGCAGACAATGAAAAA. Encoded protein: CSVQADNEK. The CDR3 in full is CSVQADNEKLFF.

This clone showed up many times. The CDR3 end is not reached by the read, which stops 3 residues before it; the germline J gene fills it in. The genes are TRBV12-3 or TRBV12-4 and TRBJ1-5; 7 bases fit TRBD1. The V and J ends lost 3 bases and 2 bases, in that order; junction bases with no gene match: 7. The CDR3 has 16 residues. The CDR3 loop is CASSLGTAYGNQPQHF. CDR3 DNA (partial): TGTGCCAGCAGTTTGGGGACAGCGTATGGCAATCAGCCC.

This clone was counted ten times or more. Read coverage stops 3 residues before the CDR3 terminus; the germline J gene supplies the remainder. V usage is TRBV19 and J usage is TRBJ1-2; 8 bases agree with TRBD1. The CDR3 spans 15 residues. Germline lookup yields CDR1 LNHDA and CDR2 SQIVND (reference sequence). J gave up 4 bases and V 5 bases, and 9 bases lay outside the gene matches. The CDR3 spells CASSPRDRRTYGYTF. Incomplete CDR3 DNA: TGTGCCAGTAGTCCTAGGGACAGGCGAACCTATGGC. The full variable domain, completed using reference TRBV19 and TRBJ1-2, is DGGITQSPKYLFRKEGQNVTLSCEQNLNHDAMYWYRQDPGQGLRLIYYSQIVNDFQKGDIAEGYSVSREKKESFPLTVTSAQKNPTAFYLCASSPRDRRTYGYTFGSGTRLTVV.

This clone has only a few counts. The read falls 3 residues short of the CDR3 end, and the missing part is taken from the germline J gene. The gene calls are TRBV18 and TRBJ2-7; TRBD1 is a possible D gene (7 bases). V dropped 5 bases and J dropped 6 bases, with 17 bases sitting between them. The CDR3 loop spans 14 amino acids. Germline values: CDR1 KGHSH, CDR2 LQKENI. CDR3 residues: CASSSGGLGSEQYF. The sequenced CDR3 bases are TGTGCCAGCTCATCAGGGGGGTTAGGGTCCGAG.

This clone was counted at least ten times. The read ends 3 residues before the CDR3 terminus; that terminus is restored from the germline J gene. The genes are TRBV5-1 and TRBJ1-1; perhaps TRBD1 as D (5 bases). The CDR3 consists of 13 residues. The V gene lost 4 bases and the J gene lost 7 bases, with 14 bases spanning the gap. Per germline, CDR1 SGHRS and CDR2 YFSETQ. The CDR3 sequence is CASSGFQGDEAFF. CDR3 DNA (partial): TGCGCCAGCAGCGGGTTCCAAGGGGATGAA.

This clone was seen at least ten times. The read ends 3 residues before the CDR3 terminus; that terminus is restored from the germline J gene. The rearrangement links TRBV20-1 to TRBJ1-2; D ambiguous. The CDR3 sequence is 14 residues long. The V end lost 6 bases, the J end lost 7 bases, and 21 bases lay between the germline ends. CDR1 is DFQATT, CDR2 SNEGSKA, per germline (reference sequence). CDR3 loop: CSATTRRVRGGYTF. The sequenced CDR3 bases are TGCAGTGCCACAACCCGCCGGGTGCGGGGTGGC.

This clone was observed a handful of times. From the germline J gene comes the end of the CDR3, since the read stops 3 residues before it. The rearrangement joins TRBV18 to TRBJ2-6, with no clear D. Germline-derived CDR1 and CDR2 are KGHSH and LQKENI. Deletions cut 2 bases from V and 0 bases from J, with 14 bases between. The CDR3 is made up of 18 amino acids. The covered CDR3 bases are TGTGCCAGCTCACCAAACGCACAAATCCTCTCTGGGGCCAACGTC. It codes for CASSPNAQILSGANV. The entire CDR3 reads CASSPNAQILSGANVLTF.

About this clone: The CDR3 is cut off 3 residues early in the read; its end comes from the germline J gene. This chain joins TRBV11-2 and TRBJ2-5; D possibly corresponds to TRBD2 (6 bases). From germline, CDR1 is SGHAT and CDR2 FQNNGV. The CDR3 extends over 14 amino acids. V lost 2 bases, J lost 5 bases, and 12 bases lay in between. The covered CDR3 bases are TGTGCCAGCAGCTTAACGCAGGCGGGGGAGACC. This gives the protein CASSLTQAGET. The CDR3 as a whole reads CASSLTQAGETQYF.